The 16 T cell receptor beta chains presented below share a single source sample, sequenced in a study of cytomegalovirus exposure and HLA in healthy donors. PCR involved 60 Vbeta and 13 Jbeta primers. The assay was immunoSEQ multiplex PCR, and TCRdb's table has in-frame clones only and misses some. The sample comprises 150,000 to 200,000 clones, 82% of which are singletons, and more than 1.5% rests with the top ten. Sequencing input: PBMCs. These receptors all stem from a man in his forties in good health and CMV-seronegative.

This clone was counted once. V is TRBV28 and J is TRBJ1-2; D perhaps matches TRBD1 (6 bases). V was trimmed by 7 bases and J by 8 bases, leaving 20 bases between them. The V gene's germline CDR1 is MDHEN and CDR2 SYDVKM. This CDR3 spans 14 amino acids. The CDR3 DNA reads as TGTGCCAGCATACGCCAGGGGCCCCTGCGCGGCTACACCTTC. It yields the protein CASIRQGPLRGYTF.

This rearrangement joins TRBV30 to TRBJ1-4, with 9 bases fitting TRBD1. The CDR3 is 16 amino acids. Unmatched junction bases numbered 12, after V lost 2 bases and J lost 8 bases. CDR1 and CDR2 (germline): GTSNPN, SVGIG (reference sequence). CDR3 protein: CAWSHRTGDVREKLFF. For the CDR3, the DNA is TGTGCCTGGAGTCACCGGACAGGGGACGTTCGGGAAAAACTGTTTTTT.

The chain recombines TRBV18 with TRBJ1-2, with a weak D call TRBD1 (5 bases). V was trimmed by 4 bases and J by 0 bases, leaving 24 bases between them. CDR1 and CDR2 (germline): KGHSH, LQKENI. This CDR3 spans 19 amino acids. The CDR3 region has the DNA TGTGCCAGCTCACAGTACCGGCAGGGCGGATCCCCATCTAACTATGGCTACACCTTC. It specifies CASSQYRQGGSPSNYGYTF.

The chain carries TRBV11-1 and TRBJ1-1; 8 bases are a match to TRBD1. Trimming at V came to 5 bases and at J to 3 bases, leaving 11 bases not matched to a gene. This CDR3 spans 16 amino acids. Germline CDR1 reads SGHAT; CDR2 reads FQDESV (reference sequence). The CDR3 sequence is CASSPPTGAGDTEAFF. CDR3 nucleotides: TGTGCCAGCAGCCCCCCGACAGGGGCGGGGGACACTGAAGCTTTCTTT.

The gene calls are TRBV27 and TRBJ2-3; 7 positions agree with TRBD1. Germline trimming cut 2 bases from V and 1 base from J; bases unmatched to any gene: 6. The CDR3 contains 16 residues. In germline, CDR1 is MNHEY, CDR2 SMNVEV (reference sequence). The CDR3 here is CASSLRGGVGTDTQYF. In DNA form, the CDR3 reads TGTGCCAGCAGTTTACGAGGGGGCGTCGGCACAGATACGCAGTATTTT.

The chain couples TRBV4-3 to TRBJ2-2; 7 bases agree with TRBD1. J gave up 1 base and V 3 bases, and 8 bases lay outside the gene matches. Germline values: CDR1 LGHNA, CDR2 YSLEER. This CDR3 is 17 amino acids long. CDR3 in amino acids: CASSHRTNRGNTGELFF. CDR3 nucleotides: TGCGCCAGCAGCCACAGGACAAACAGGGGGAACACCGGGGAGCTGTTTTTT.

V usage is TRBV7-2 and J usage is TRBJ1-1; TRBD1 aligns across 7 bases. Germline V CDR1 and CDR2: SGHTA, FQGNSA. V was clipped by 1 base and J by 6 bases; unmatched bases: 11. CDR3 length: 16 amino acids. DNA of the CDR3: TGTGCCAGCAGCTTAGTAGGGGGCGCAGGGTCCCCTGAAGCTTTCTTT. It translates to CASSLVGGAGSPEAFF.

The CDR3 protein is CASSSGGRNTEAFF. In DNA, the CDR3 is TGTGCCAGCAGTTCAGGGGGCAGGAACACTGAAGCTTTCTTT. The J gene is TRBJ1-1, the V gene TRBV6-5; 8 nucleotides align to TRBD1. The CDR3 spans 14 residues. Germline V gene sequence: CDR1 MNHEY, CDR2 SVGAGI. Trimming at V came to 4 bases and at J to 1 base, leaving 2 bases not matched to a gene.

The V call is TRBV7-6, the J call TRBJ2-7; 9 bases map to TRBD2. V lost 5 bases, J lost 5 bases, and 4 bases stayed unmatched. The V gene's germline CDR1 is SGHVS and CDR2 FNYEAQ. The CDR3 totals 13 residues. This chain's CDR3 is CASSPGTSNEQYF. CDR3 bases: TGTGCCAGCAGCCCCGGGACTAGCAACGAGCAGTACTTC.

The sample holds one count of this clone. The CDR3 region has the DNA TGTGCCACCAGCACGGACAGGGGTATCAACGAGCAGTACTTC. This codes for CATSTDRGINEQYF. The chain recombines TRBV15 with TRBJ2-7, with 9 nucleotides matching TRBD1. The CDR3 is made up of 14 amino acids. V gave up 4 bases and J gave up 5 bases; unmatched junction bases: 6. Germline values: CDR1 LNHNV, CDR2 YYDKDF (reference sequence).

The chain carries TRBV11-3 and TRBJ2-7, with D possibly being TRBD1 (7 bases). Germline assignment: CDR1 SGHNT and CDR2 YENEEA. This CDR3 has 17 residues. V lost 8 bases to trimming and J lost 0 bases, with 23 bases between them. This CDR3 reads CASPWSPGGTPSYEQYF. CDR3 DNA: TGTGCCAGCCCCTGGTCCCCAGGGGGGACCCCCTCCTACGAGCAGTACTTC.

This chain links TRBV5-1 with TRBJ2-7, with a weak D call TRBD2 (5 bases). This CDR3 is 13 amino acids long. Germline V gene data show CDR1 as SGHRS and CDR2 as YFSETQ. The V and J ends lost 2 bases and 3 bases respectively, with 9 bases between them. The CDR3 reads CASSFRGDYEQYF. The CDR3 region has the DNA TGCGCCAGCAGCTTCCGGGGAGACTACGAGCAGTACTTC.

The chain joins TRBV27 to TRBJ1-1; the D is unclear. V was trimmed by 2 bases and J by 9 bases, leaving 13 bases between them. CDR1 MNHEY and CDR2 SMNVEV come from the germline V gene (reference sequence). CDR3 length: 13 residues. The CDR3 sequence: CASSLKEGSKAFF. In DNA form, the CDR3 reads TGTGCCAGCAGTTTAAAGGAGGGTTCGAAAGCTTTCTTT.

The rearrangement links TRBV27 to TRBJ1-5; D is possibly TRBD1 (5 bases). The CDR3 totals 16 residues. V lost 5 bases, J lost 2 bases, and 16 bases lay in between. Germline V gene lookup returns CDR1 MNHEY and CDR2 SMNVEV (reference sequence). In DNA, the CDR3 is TGTGCCAGCAGTCCGGCGGGGGTCTGGGGCAATCAGCCCCAGCATTTT. Encoded protein: CASSPAGVWGNQPQHF.

The CDR3 reads CASSLSYLETQYF. The CDR3 nucleotides read TGTGCCAGCAGCTTAAGCTACCTTGAGACCCAGTACTTC. The chain carries TRBV7-2 and TRBJ2-5; D remains ambiguous. CDR3 length: 13 amino acids. Germline assignment: CDR1 SGHTA and CDR2 FQGNSA. With 2 bases removed from V and 5 bases from J, the gap between germline ends came to 9 bases.

The chain employs TRBV15 and TRBJ2-5; the D gene is possibly TRBD1 (6 bases). The CDR3 extends over 14 amino acids. The germline V gene has CDR1 LNHNV and CDR2 YYDKDF (reference sequence). Between the trimmed V and J ends, which lost 8 bases and 7 bases, there was a span of 20 bases. CDR3 in amino acids: CATSERGWSPTQYF. The DNA of the CDR3 is TGTGCCACCTCCGAAAGGGGGTGGTCGCCGACCCAGTACTTC.